The 26 T cell receptor beta chains below all came from one sample that was sequenced in a study of monozygotic twins with inflammatory bowel disease. TCRdb re-called the 5' RACE reads; every CDR3 protein appears as one record, without DNA. This repertoire includes some 150,000 distinct CDR3 sequences. Sample: blood. The receptors stem from a human donor with ulcerative colitis or Crohn's disease, or a healthy co-twin of an affected twin (not recorded which).

The chain recombines TRBV5-1 with TRBJ2-7. The CDR3 length is 14 residues. Germline-derived CDR1 and CDR2 are SGHRS and YFSETQ. CDR3 sequence: CASSLARDSYEQYF.

V usage is TRBV20-1 and J usage is TRBJ1-1; TCRdb's D call, TRBD1, is unchecked because there is no DNA. Germline CDR1 DFQATT, CDR2 SNEGSKA (reference sequence). The CDR3 has 15 residues. CDR3 region: CSARDHGQTNTEAFF.

The rearrangement links TRBV4-3 to TRBJ2-1; with no DNA, the TCRdb D assignment of TRBD2 cannot be verified. The germline V gene encodes CDR1 LGHNA and CDR2 YSLEER. The CDR3 spans 15 residues. The CDR3 sequence: CASSQDGGGRTEQFF.

This chain joins TRBV3-1 and TRBJ2-3; there is no DNA to check the TCRdb D call of TRBD1. Germline V gives CDR1 LGHDT, CDR2 YNNKEL (reference sequence). The CDR3 contains 11 residues. CDR3 protein: CASSTRDTQYF.

V is TRBV28 and J is TRBJ2-2; TCRdb indicates TRBD1, and absent DNA this call remains unverified. Germline V gene sequence: CDR1 MDHEN, CDR2 SYDVKM. The CDR3 covers 15 residues. CDR3 sequence reads: CASSLDPQGSGELFF.

V and J are TRBV20-1 and TRBJ1-4; the D gene TCRdb calls, TRBD1, cannot be checked with no DNA. This CDR3 contains 15 residues. Germline V lookup: CDR1 DFQATT, CDR2 SNEGSKA (reference sequence). CDR3 residues: CSARAPGQGTERLFF.

CDR3 protein: CASSTGGLSSYEQYF. The gene calls are TRBV5-1 and TRBJ2-7; TCRdb selects TRBD1, and the lack of DNA leaves this call unchecked. Germline V gives CDR1 SGHRS, CDR2 YFSETQ. The length of the CDR3 is 15 residues.

The rearrangement uses TRBV25-1 and TRBJ1-6; TCRdb indicates TRBD1, and absent DNA this call remains unverified. The CDR3 has 16 amino acids. The germline V gene encodes CDR1 MGHDK and CDR2 SYGVNS. CDR3 protein: CASSVGTGGPNSPLHF.

This chain uses TRBV28 with TRBJ2-3; TCRdb calls TRBD1, which cannot be checked without DNA. Per germline, CDR1 MDHEN and CDR2 SYDVKM. This CDR3 comprises 14 residues. This CDR3 reads CASSLVGATDTQYF.

This chain links TRBV2 with TRBJ2-7; TCRdb's D gene call, TRBD1, goes unchecked for lack of DNA. The CDR3 extends over 17 amino acids. The germline V gene encodes CDR1 SNHLY and CDR2 FYNNEI. The CDR3 region is CASSTLPGQGSRVEQYF.

V and J are TRBV28 and TRBJ2-3; TCRdb indicates TRBD1, and absent DNA this call remains unverified. CDR3 length equals 15 residues. From germline, CDR1 is MDHEN and CDR2 SYDVKM. CDR3 region: CASTRRGTSTDTQYF. Together with reference TRBV28 and TRBJ2-3, the CDR3 gives the full variable domain: DVKVTQSSRYLVKRTGEKVFLECVQDMDHENMFWYRQDPGLGLRLIYFSYDVKMKEKGDIPEGYSVSREKKERFSLILESASTNQTSMYLCASTRRGTSTDTQYFGPGTRLTVL.

The chain has TRBV28 and TRBJ2-7; TCRdb lists TRBD2, though no DNA is available to test this call. The CDR3 covers 16 residues. Germline V gene data show CDR1 as MDHEN and CDR2 as SYDVKM. CDR3: CASSFRLAVSSYEQYF. The variable domain in full, completed from reference TRBV28 and TRBJ2-7, reads DVKVTQSSRYLVKRTGEKVFLECVQDMDHENMFWYRQDPGLGLRLIYFSYDVKMKEKGDIPEGYSVSREKKERFSLILESASTNQTSMYLCASSFRLAVSSYEQYFGPGTRLTVT.

The J gene is TRBJ2-1, the V gene TRBV2; the D gene TCRdb calls, TRBD1, cannot be checked with no DNA. The length of the CDR3 is 16 residues. Per germline, CDR1 SNHLY and CDR2 FYNNEI. The CDR3 spells CASNPGTTSPPNEQFF.

V and J are TRBV28 and TRBJ1-5; the TCRdb call, TRBD1, lacks DNA for checking. CDR1 MDHEN and CDR2 SYDVKM come from the germline V gene. The CDR3 runs to 14 residues. Here the CDR3 reads CASEQGFSNQPQHF.

The chain joins TRBV20-1 to TRBJ2-1; TCRdb lists TRBD2, though no DNA is available to test this call. This CDR3 comprises 14 residues. CDR1 DFQATT and CDR2 SNEGSKA come from the germline V gene (reference sequence). CDR3 sequence: CSAPLAGTYNEQFF.

The rearrangement joins TRBV12-3 or TRBV12-4 to TRBJ2-2; the D call from TCRdb, TRBD1, cannot be confirmed without DNA. This CDR3 spans 13 amino acids. This CDR3 is CGSTPQVSGELFF.

The CDR3 loop reads CASSLLGTWGTEAFF. The chain couples TRBV27 to TRBJ1-1; no DNA is available, so the TRBD1 call from TCRdb remains unchecked. This CDR3 has 15 residues. Germline V gives CDR1 MNHEY, CDR2 SMNVEV (reference sequence).

The CDR3 here is CAWSYPGSTVGNTIYF. V gene TRBV30 combines with J gene TRBJ1-3. Germline assignment: CDR1 GTSNPN and CDR2 SVGIG (reference sequence). The CDR3 consists of 16 residues.

The genes are TRBV7-8 and TRBJ1-1. This CDR3 is built from 13 residues. Germline V CDR1 and CDR2: SGHVS, FQNEAQ. CDR3 region: CASSLSWSTEAFF. The full variable domain, in which reference TRBV7-8 and TRBJ1-1 provide the parts outside the CDR3, is GAGVSQSPRYKVAKRGQDVALRCDPISGHVSLFWYQQALGQGPEFLTYFQNEAQLDKSGLPSDRFFAERPEGSVSTLKIQRTQQEDSAVYLCASSLSWSTEAFFGQGTRLTVV.

The chain employs TRBV5-1 and TRBJ2-1; the D gene TCRdb calls, TRBD2, cannot be checked with no DNA. Germline V lookup: CDR1 SGHRS, CDR2 YFSETQ. The CDR3 runs to 15 residues. CDR3 sequence: CASSLTSGTYNEQFF.

V and J are TRBV29-1 and TRBJ2-5; TCRdb returns TRBD1, unconfirmable since there is no DNA. There are 14 residues in the CDR3. Germline lookup yields CDR1 SQVTM and CDR2 ANQGSEA. The CDR3 protein is CSVERDRGQETQYF.

This rearrangement joins TRBV12-3 or TRBV12-4 to TRBJ2-7; TCRdb outputs TRBD2, but without DNA this stays unchecked. The CDR3 runs to 14 residues. This CDR3 reads CASSTGTSGYEQYF.

The V call is TRBV9, the J call TRBJ2-7; there is no DNA to check the TCRdb D call of TRBD2. Germline-derived CDR1 and CDR2 are SGDLS and YYNGEE. CDR3 length: 17 residues. CDR3 loop: CASSPGLAGDLPYEQYF.

The chain has TRBV6-5 and TRBJ2-1; TCRdb's assignment of TRBD2 cannot be checked, as there is no DNA. The V gene's germline CDR1 is MNHEY and CDR2 SVGAGI. The length of the CDR3 is 14 residues. The CDR3 loop reads CASSSSGRFNEQFF.

The rearrangement joins TRBV20-1 to TRBJ2-7; TCRdb calls TRBD2, which cannot be checked without DNA. This CDR3 is built from 18 residues. Germline CDR1 DFQATT, CDR2 SNEGSKA (reference sequence). CDR3 region: CSARKWTSGAPPSYEQYF.

The rearrangement links TRBV20-1 to TRBJ2-2. CDR3 length: 15 residues. Germline V lookup: CDR1 DFQATT, CDR2 SNEGSKA (reference sequence). This CDR3 reads CSARDRRLGTGELFF.